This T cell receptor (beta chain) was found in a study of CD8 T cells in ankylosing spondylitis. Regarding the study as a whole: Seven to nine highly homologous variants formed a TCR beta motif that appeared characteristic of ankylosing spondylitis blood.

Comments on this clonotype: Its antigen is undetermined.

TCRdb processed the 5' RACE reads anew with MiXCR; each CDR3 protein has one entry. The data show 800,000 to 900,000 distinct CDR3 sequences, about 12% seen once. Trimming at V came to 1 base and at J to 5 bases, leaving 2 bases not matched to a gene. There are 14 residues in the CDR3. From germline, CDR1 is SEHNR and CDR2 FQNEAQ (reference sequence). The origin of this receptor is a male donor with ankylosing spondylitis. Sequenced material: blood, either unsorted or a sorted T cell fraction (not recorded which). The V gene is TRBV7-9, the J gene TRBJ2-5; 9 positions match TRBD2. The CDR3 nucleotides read TGTGCCAGCAGCTTAGTAGCGGGAGTTGAGACCCAGTACTTC. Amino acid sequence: CASSLVAGVETQYF. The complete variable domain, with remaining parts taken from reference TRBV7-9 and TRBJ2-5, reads DTGVSQNPRHKITKRGQNVTFRCDPISEHNRLYWYRQTLGQGPEFLTYFQNEAQLEKSRLLSDRFSAERPKGSFSTLEIQRTEQGDSAMYLCASSLVAGVETQYFGPGTRLLVL.